This T cell receptor beta chain was captured in a study of PD-1 blockade in mismatch repair-deficient tumors. About the research overall: Enrolled about 2013-2017, patients had progressing, pretreated mismatch repair-deficient cancers of about twelve types. General observations from the study: Rapid post-treatment expansion, then contraction, generally preceding radiologic response, marked tumor-resident clones.

The method was immunoSEQ multiplex PCR; TCRdb's version includes in-frame clones alone and lacks a portion of them. The sample carries about 68,000 clones, 70% to 80% recorded once. The V end lost 6 bases, the J end lost 0 bases, and 8 bases lay between the germline ends. The CDR3 consists of 13 residues. Germline CDR1 is MRHNA and CDR2 is SNTAGT. A word on this clone: Its antigen remains unknown.

The TCR sequence derives from an adult with mismatch repair-deficient cancer. This rearrangement joins TRBV6-4 to TRBJ1-1; D not resolved. The sample was peripheral blood, taken 2 weeks after starting pembrolizumab. CDR3 DNA: TGTGCCAGCAGCGCCGTGATGAACACTGAAGCTTTCTTT. Protein: CASSAVMNTEAFF.